This TCR beta chain stems from a study of blood T cell repertoires in COVID-19. Turning to the study itself: T cells, B-cell-depleted T cells, or PBMCs provided the cDNA or gDNA that served as material.

Per the study methods: Cell counts per sample came from amplifying reference gene primers. Profiling relied on immunoSEQ multiplex PCR, and the TCRdb table lists in-frame clones only, not all of them. V, J and clone size are those of that table, while D and trimming were read from the DNA. Of around 84,000 clones in the sample, around 80% were seen once. This clone has just one count. This CDR3 is 15 amino acids long. Germline V lookup: CDR1 SGHRS, CDR2 YFSETQ. Trimming stripped 0 bases from V and 2 bases from J, with 8 bases between. The receptor was isolated from a woman aged 35 to 49 with active or convalescent COVID-19. The sequencing sample was made of peripheral blood. The V and J genes are TRBV5-1 and TRBJ2-2; D is unresolved. The CDR3 spells CASSLAGFNTGELFF. In DNA, the CDR3 is TGCGCCAGCAGCTTGGCCGGGTTTAACACCGGGGAGCTGTTTTTT.